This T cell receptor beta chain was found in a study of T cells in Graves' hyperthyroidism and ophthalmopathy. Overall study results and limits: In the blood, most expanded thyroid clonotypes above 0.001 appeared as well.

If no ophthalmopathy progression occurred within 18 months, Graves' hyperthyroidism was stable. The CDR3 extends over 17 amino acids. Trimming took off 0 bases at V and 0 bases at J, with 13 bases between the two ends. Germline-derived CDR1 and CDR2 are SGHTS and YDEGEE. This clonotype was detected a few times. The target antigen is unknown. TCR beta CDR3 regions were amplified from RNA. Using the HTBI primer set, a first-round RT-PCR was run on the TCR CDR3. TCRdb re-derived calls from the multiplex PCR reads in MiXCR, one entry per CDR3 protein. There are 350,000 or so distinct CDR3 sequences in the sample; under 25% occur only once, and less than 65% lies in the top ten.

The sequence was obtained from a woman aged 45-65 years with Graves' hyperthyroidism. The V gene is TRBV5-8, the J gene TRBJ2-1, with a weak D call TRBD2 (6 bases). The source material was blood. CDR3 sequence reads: CASSLALASLSYNEQFF. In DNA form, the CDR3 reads TGTGCCAGCAGCTTGGCACTAGCTTCCCTCTCCTACAATGAGCAGTTCTTC.